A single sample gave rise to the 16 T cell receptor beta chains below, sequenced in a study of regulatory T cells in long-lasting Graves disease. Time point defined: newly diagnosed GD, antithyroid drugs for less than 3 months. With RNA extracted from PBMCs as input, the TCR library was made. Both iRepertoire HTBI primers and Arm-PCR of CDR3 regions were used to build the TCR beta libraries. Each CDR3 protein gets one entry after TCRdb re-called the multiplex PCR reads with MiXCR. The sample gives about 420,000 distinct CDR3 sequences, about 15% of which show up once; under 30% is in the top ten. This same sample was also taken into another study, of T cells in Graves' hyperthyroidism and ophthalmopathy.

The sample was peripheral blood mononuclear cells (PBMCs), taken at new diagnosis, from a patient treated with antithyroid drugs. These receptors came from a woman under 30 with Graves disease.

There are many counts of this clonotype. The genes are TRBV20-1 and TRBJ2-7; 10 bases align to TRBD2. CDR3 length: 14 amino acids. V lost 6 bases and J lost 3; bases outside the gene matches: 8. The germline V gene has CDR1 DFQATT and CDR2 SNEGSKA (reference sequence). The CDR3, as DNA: TGCAGTGCAGTAGTTACTAGCGGGATCTACGAGCAGTACTTC. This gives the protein CSAVVTSGIYEQYF.

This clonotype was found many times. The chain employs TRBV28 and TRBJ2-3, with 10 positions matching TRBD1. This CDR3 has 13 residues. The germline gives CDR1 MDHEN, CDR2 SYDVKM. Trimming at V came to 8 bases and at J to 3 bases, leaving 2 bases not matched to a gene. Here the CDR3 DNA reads TGTGCCAGCGAGGACAGGGGGACAGATACGCAGTATTTT. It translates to CASEDRGTDTQYF. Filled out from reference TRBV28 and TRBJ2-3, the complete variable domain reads DVKVTQSSRYLVKRTGEKVFLECVQDMDHENMFWYRQDPGLGLRLIYFSYDVKMKEKGDIPEGYSVSREKKERFSLILESASTNQTSMYLCASEDRGTDTQYFGPGTRLTVL.

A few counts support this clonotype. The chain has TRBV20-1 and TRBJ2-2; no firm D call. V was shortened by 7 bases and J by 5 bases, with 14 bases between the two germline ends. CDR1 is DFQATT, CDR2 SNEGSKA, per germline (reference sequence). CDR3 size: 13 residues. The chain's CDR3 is CSVLPLGTGELFF. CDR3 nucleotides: TGCAGTGTACTCCCCCTAGGAACCGGGGAGCTGTTTTTT.

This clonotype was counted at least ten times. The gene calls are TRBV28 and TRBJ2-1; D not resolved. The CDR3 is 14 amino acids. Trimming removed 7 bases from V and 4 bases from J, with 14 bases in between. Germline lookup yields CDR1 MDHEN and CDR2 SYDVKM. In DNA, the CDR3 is TGTGCCAGCAAAAAGGAGCTGGGATACAATGAGCAGTTCTTC. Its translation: CASKKELGYNEQFF.

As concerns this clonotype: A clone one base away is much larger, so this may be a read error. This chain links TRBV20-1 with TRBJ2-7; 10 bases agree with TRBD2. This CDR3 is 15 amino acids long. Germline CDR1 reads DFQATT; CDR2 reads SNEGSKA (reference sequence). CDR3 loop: CSATGAGTSVYGQYF. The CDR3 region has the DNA TGCAGTGCTACAGGGGCCGGGACTAGCGTTTACGGGCAGTACTTC.

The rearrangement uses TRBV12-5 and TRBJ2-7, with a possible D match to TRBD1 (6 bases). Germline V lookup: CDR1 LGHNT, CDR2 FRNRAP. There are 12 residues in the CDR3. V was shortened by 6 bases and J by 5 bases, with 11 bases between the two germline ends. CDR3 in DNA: TGTGCTAGTGGGACAGGTATCAACGAGCAGTACTTC. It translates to CASGTGINEQYF.

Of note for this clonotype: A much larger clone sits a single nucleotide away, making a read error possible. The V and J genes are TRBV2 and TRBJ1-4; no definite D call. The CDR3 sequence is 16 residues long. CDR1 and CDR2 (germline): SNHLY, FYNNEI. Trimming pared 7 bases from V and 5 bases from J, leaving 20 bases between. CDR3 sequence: CASIFGQTDVNEKLFF. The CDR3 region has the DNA TGTGCCAGCATTTTCGGCCAAACGGATGTAAATGAAAAACTGTTTTTT.

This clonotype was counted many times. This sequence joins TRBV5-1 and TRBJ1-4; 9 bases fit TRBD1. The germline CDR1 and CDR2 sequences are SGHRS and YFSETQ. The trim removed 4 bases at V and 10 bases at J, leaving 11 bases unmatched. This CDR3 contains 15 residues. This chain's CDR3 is CASSGTRTGEGKLFF. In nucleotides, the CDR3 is TGCGCCAGCAGCGGAACTCGGACAGGGGAAGGAAAACTGTTTTTT.

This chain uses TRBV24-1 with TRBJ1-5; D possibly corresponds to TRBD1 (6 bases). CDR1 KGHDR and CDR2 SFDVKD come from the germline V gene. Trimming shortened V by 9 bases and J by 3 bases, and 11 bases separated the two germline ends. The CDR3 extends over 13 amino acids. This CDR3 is CATEQGPNQPQHF. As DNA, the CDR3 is TGTGCCACCGAACAGGGCCCCAATCAGCCCCAGCATTTT.

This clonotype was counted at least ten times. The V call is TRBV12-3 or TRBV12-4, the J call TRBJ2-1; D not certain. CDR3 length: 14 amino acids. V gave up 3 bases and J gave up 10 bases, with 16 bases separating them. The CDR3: CASSFFSGADEQFF. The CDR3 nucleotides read TGTGCCAGCAGTTTTTTCTCCGGCGCAGACGAGCAGTTCTTC.

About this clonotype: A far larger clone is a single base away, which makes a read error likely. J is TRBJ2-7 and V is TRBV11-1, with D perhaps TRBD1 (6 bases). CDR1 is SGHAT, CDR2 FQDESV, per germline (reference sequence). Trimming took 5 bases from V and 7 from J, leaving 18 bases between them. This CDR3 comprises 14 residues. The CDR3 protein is CASSTPPGQYEQYF. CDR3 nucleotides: TGTGCCAGCAGCACACCGCCTGGACAGTATGAGCAGTACTTC.

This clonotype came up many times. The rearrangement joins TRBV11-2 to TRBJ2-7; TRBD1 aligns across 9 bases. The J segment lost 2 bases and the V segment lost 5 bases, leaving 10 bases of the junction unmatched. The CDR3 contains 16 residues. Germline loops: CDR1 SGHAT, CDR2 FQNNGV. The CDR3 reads CASSPQGDRVTYEQYF. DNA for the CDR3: TGTGCCAGCAGCCCCCAAGGGGACAGGGTGACCTACGAGCAGTACTTC.

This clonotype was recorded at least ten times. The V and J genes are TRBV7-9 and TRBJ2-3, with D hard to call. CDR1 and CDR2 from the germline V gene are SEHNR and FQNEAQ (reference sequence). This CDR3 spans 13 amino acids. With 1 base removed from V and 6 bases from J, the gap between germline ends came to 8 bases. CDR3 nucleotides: TGTGCCAGCAGCTTAGAGATCTCCGATACGCAGTATTTT. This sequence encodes CASSLEISDTQYF.

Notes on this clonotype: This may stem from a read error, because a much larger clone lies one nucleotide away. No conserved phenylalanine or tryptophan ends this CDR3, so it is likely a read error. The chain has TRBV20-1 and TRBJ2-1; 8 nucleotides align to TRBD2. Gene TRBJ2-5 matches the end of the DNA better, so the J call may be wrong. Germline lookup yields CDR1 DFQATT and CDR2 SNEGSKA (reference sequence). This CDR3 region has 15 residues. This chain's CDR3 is CSARDGTRGGETQYS. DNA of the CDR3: TGCAGTGCTAGAGATGGGACTAGAGGCGGAGAGACCCAGTACTCC.

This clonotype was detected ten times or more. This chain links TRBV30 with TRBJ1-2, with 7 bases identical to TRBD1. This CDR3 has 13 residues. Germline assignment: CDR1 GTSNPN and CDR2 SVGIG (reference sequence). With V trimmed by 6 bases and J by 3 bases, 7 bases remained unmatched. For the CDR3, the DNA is TGTGCCTGCCGAGACAGGGCTTACTATGGCTACACCTTC. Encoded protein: CACRDRAYYGYTF. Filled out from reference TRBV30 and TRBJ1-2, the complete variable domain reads SQTIHQWPATLVQPVGSPLSLECTVEGTSNPNLYWYRQAAGRGLQLLFYSVGIGQISSEVPQNLSASRPQDRQFILSSKKLLLSDSGFYLCACRDRAYYGYTFGSGTRLTVV.

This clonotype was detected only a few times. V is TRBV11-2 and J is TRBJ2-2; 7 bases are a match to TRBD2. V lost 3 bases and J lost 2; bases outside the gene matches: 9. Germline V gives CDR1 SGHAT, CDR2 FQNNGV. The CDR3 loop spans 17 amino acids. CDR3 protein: CASSFMRSGGNTGELFF. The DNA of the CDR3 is TGTGCCAGCAGCTTTATGAGGTCGGGAGGTAACACCGGGGAGCTGTTTTTT. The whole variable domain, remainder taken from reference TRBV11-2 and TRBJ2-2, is EAGVAQSPRYKIIEKRQSVAFWCNPISGHATLYWYQQILGQGPKLLIQFQNNGVVDDSQLPKDRFSAERLKGVDSTLKIQPAKLEDSAVYLCASSFMRSGGNTGELFFGEGSRLTVL.